This TCR beta chain derives from a study of CD8 T cells in ankylosing spondylitis. Whole-study findings and limits: Roughly eight highly homologous variants made up a TCR beta motif that seemed to typify ankylosing spondylitis blood. CD8+ cells made up the disease-linked clones, which were relatively rare in peripheral blood. As reported, disease-linked clones showed significant enrichment in matched ankylosing spondylitis synovial fluid.

A quantitative 5'-RACE method, one with molecular barcodes, was used to make TCR beta libraries. TCRdb reanalysed the 5' RACE reads using MiXCR and keeps one entry per CDR3 protein. This sample carries approximately 350,000 distinct CDR3 sequences, roughly 14% of them seen once, and the ten largest clones take roughly 0.99%. The CDR3 is made up of 19 amino acids. Germline assignment: CDR1 DFQATT and CDR2 SNEGSKA (reference sequence). J gave up 0 bases and V 3 bases, and 14 bases lay outside the gene matches. This clonotype turned up a few times. Its cognate antigen is unknown. Sequenced material: blood, either unsorted or a sorted T cell fraction (not recorded which). The gene calls are TRBV20-1 and TRBJ2-7; 13 bases agree with TRBD2. The receptor comes from a male donor with ankylosing spondylitis or in good health (not recorded which). The CDR3: CSARAPGLAGALFSYEQYF. In DNA form, the CDR3 reads TGCAGTGCTAGGGCTCCTGGACTAGCGGGGGCCCTTTTCTCCTACGAGCAGTACTTC.